The T cell receptor (beta chain) under discussion was sequenced for a study of blood T cells in healthy people across ages. The CDR3 loop spans 13 amino acids. Deletions cut 8 bases from V and 0 bases from J, with 7 bases between. Germline CDR1 reads KGHDR; CDR2 reads SFDVKD. This clonotype was detected only a few times. The authors ran a second PCR of about 7 to 11 cycles using a sample-barcoded 5' primer and a J-beta primer mix. TCRdb processed the 5' RACE reads anew with MiXCR; each CDR3 protein has one entry. The data show approximately 810,000 distinct CDR3 sequences, under 35% seen once. The sequence derives from a woman over 75 in good health. The chain combines TRBV24-1 with TRBJ2-1; a possible D gene is TRBD1 (5 bases). Input material: blood. CDR3 DNA sequence: TGTGCCACCAAAGGGGCCTCCTACAATGAGCAGTTCTTC. Translated, it gives CATKGASYNEQFF.